Following are 12 T cell receptor beta chains from one sample sequenced in a study of blood T cells in healthy people across ages. Primed by a sample-barcoded 5' primer and a J-beta primer mix, a second PCR proceeded for about 7 to 11 cycles. TCRdb re-derived calls from the 5' RACE reads in MiXCR, one entry per CDR3 protein. Of 800,000 to 950,000 distinct CDR3 sequences listed, 25% to 35% are singletons. These same records also appear under a second study, on T cells of mothers and their children.

Specimen: blood. These receptors were obtained from a woman in her thirties or forties in good health.

This clonotype was detected ten times or more. The J gene is TRBJ2-6, the V gene TRBV6-6; D tentatively reads TRBD1 or TRBD2 (5 bases each). The V end lost 0 bases, the J end lost 3 bases, and 9 bases lay between the germline ends. The germline CDR1 and CDR2 sequences are MNHNY and SVGAGI (reference sequence). The CDR3 spans 16 residues. CDR3 nucleotide sequence: TGTGCCAGCAGTTACTCGAGGGGTGGTGGGGCCAACGTCCTGACTTTC. Translation: CASSYSRGGGANVLTF.

This sequence joins TRBV7-8 and TRBJ1-5; possible D gene TRBD1, 6 bases. Trimming pared 5 bases from V and 0 bases from J, leaving 26 bases between. The CDR3 is 20 residues long. Germline V lookup: CDR1 SGHVS, CDR2 FQNEAQ. The DNA of the CDR3 is TGTGCCAGCAGCCTAGAATGGCGGGTTGGACAGCACTATAGCAATCAGCCCCAGCATTTT. Translation: CASSLEWRVGQHYSNQPQHF.

In its sample, this clonotype was seen a few times. This chain joins TRBV5-1 and TRBJ1-2; D uncertain. V was pared by 4 bases and J by 2 bases, with 12 bases between. The germline gives CDR1 SGHRS, CDR2 YFSETQ. The CDR3 spans 14 residues. CDR3 sequence reads: CASSPGGRNYGYTF. The CDR3 DNA is TGCGCCAGCAGCCCGGGTGGACGCAACTATGGCTACACCTTC.

This clonotype was seen ten or more times. The chain uses TRBV28 and TRBJ2-4; D remains ambiguous. The J call may be faulty, since TRBJ2-7 better matches the DNA end. CDR3 length: 11 amino acids. Germline values: CDR1 MDHEN, CDR2 SYDVKM. The CDR3 nucleotides are TGTGCCAGCAGTCCGAACGGCGAGCAGTACTTC. This translates into CASSPNGEQYF.

This clonotype was recorded a few times. A clone one base away is much larger, so this may be a read error. This chain joins TRBV20-1 and TRBJ2-5, with 7 bases identical to TRBD1. The CDR3 extends over 14 amino acids. Germline lookup yields CDR1 DFQATT and CDR2 SNEGSKA (reference sequence). The V and J ends lost 5 bases and 11 bases, in that order; junction bases with no gene match: 17. The CDR3 DNA sequence: TGCAGTGCTGTGAGACAGGGCCGGATTGATGAGCAGTACTTC. Amino acid sequence: CSAVRQGRIDEQYF.

This clonotype was counted a single time. The CDR3 nucleotides are TGTGCCTGGAGCGCCGCCGGGTCGGAAGAGCAGTACTTC. It codes for CAWSAAGSEEQYF. The genes are TRBV30 and TRBJ2-4; D gene ambiguous. The germline gives CDR1 GTSNPN, CDR2 SVGIG (reference sequence). The CDR3 is 13 residues long. V lost 3 bases to trimming and J lost 13 bases, with 19 bases between them.

This chain uses TRBV7-9 with TRBJ2-1, with D possibly matching TRBD1 (6 bases). The CDR3 has 12 amino acids. Germline CDR1 and CDR2: SEHNR and FQNEAQ (reference sequence). The germline V and J ends were trimmed by 9 bases and 7 bases, with 13 bases remaining between them. As DNA, the CDR3 is TGTGCCAGTTACAGGGCCCTTAATGAGCAGTTCTTC. This encodes CASYRALNEQFF.

This clonotype has only a few counts. The J gene is TRBJ2-4, the V gene TRBV20-1; either TRBD1 or TRBD2 may fit D (5 bases each). V lost 6 bases to trimming and J lost 0 bases, with 21 bases between them. Germline-derived CDR1 and CDR2 are DFQATT and SNEGSKA (reference sequence). There are 17 residues in the CDR3. CDR3 loop: CSANDSGGNLAKNIQYF. CDR3 nucleotide sequence: TGCAGTGCAAACGACAGTGGGGGAAACCTAGCCAAAAACATTCAGTACTTC.

The CDR3 loop reads CASSLSRHMNTEAFF. The CDR3 DNA sequence: TGTGCCAGCAGTTTAAGCAGACACATGAACACTGAAGCTTTCTTT. The chain joins TRBV12-3 or TRBV12-4 to TRBJ1-1, with no clear D. The V and J ends lost 2 bases and 0 bases respectively, with 10 bases between them. The CDR3 has 15 residues.

The CDR3 sequence is CASSLAPSYNEQFF. The CDR3 coding sequence is TGCGCCAGCAGCTTGGCCCCTTCCTACAATGAGCAGTTCTTC. This chain joins TRBV5-1 and TRBJ2-1; D unclear. The CDR3 is made up of 14 amino acids. Germline CDR1 SGHRS, CDR2 YFSETQ. V was clipped by 0 bases and J by 1 base, with 5 bases between them.

In this sample, this clonotype turned up a few times. Germline and junction disagree at one end, which may indicate a read error. The V and J genes are TRBV7-7 and TRBJ2-3, with 7 nucleotides matching TRBD1. Germline V gives CDR1 SSHAT, CDR2 FNYEAQ (reference sequence). This CDR3 is 14 amino acids long. CDR3 region: CASSATGFPDTQYF. In DNA form, the CDR3 reads TGTGCTAGCAGCGCGACAGGGTTCCCAGATACGCAGTATTTT.

V and J are TRBV28 and TRBJ1-2; D gene ambiguous. The V end was cut by 6 bases, the J end by 8 bases, with 19 bases between. CDR1 and CDR2 (germline): MDHEN, SYDVKM. There are 14 residues in the CDR3. The CDR3 loop is CASRPPRTRRGYTF. The CDR3 DNA is TGTGCCAGCAGACCCCCCCGGACTAGGAGAGGCTACACCTTC.